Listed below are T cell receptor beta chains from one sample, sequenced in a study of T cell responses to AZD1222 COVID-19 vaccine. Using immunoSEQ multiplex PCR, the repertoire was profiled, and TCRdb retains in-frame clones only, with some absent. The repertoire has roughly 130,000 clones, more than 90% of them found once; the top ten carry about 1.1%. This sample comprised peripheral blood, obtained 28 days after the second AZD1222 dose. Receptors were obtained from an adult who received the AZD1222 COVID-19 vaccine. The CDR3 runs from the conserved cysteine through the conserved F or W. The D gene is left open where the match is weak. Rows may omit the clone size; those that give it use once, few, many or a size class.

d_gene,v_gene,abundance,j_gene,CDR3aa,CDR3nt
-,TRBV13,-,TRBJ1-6,CASSFSTGSPLHF,TGTGCCAGCAGCTTTTCGACAGGTTCACCCCTCCACTTT
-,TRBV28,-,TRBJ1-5,CASSLSTPSNQPQHF,TGTGCCAGCAGTTTAAGTACACCTAGCAATCAGCCCCAGCATTTT
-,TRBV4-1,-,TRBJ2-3,CASSLTGTSTDTQYF,TGCGCCAGCAGCCTGACAGGGACTAGCACAGATACGCAGTATTTT
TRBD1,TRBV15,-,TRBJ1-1,CATSPRQGSNTEAFF,TGTGCCACCAGCCCCCGACAGGGATCGAACACTGAAGCTTTCTTT
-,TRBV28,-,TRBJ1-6,CASSLLVQAGSPLHF,TGTGCCAGCAGTTTACTTGTCCAAGCGGGATCACCCCTCCACTTT
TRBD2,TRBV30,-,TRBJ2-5,CAWRTLAGSSGRALSPYETQYF,TGTGCCTGGAGAACCTTAGCAGGATCTAGCGGGAGGGCCCTCAGTCCGTATGAGACCCAGTACTTC
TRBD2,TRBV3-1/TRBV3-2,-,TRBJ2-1,CASSRQPGTSGNYNEQFF,TGTGCCAGCAGCCGACAACCCGGGACTAGCGGGAACTACAATGAGCAGTTCTTC
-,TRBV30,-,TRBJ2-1,CAWSVSYNEQFF,TGTGCCTGGAGTGTCTCCTACAATGAGCAGTTCTTC
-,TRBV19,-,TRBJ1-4,CASNMPRANEKLFF,TGTGCCAGTAACATGCCCAGGGCAAATGAAAAACTGTTTTTT
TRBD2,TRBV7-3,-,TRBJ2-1,CASSLAGVGYNEQFF,TGTGCCAGCAGTTTAGCGGGAGTAGGGTACAATGAGCAGTTCTTC
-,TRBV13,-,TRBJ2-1,CASSPYYNEQFF,TGTGCCAGCAGCCCCTATTACAATGAGCAGTTCTTC
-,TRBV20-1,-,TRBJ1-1,CSGSSEAFF,TGCAGTGGCTCGAGCGAGGCTTTCTTT
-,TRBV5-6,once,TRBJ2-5,CASSIRQYQETQYF,TGTGCCAGCAGCATACGACAGTACCAAGAGACCCAGTACTTC
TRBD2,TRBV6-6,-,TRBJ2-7,CASSQLAGGYEQYF,TGTGCCAGCAGTCAACTAGCGGGAGGCTACGAGCAGTACTTC
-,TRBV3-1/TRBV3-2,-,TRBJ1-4,CASSHSDEKLFF,TGTGCCAGCAGCCATAGTGACGAAAAACTGTTTTTT
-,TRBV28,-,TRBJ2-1,CASSAGTSHAYNEQFF,TGTGCCAGCAGTGCGGGGACCTCCCACGCCTACAATGAGCAGTTCTTC
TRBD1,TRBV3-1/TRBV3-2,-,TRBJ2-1,CASSRPPGQGASNEQFF,TGTGCCAGCAGCCGACCTCCGGGCCAGGGGGCGTCGAATGAGCAGTTCTTC
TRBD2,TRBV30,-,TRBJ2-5,CAWSVRLADETQYF,TGTGCCTGGAGTGTAAGGCTAGCGGACGAGACCCAGTACTTC
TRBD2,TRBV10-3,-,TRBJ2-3,CATTSSGGGTDTQYF,TGTGCCACCACATCTAGCGGGGGCGGCACAGATACGCAGTATTTT